These T cell receptor beta chains were read from a single sample in a study of CD8 T cells in ankylosing spondylitis. TCRdb called the 5' RACE reads again in MiXCR, with one record for every CDR3 protein. The sample yields approximately 90,000 distinct CDR3 sequences, about 8.3% seen once. The sample consisted of blood, either unsorted or a sorted T cell fraction (not recorded which). These receptors originate from a male donor with ankylosing spondylitis or in good health (not recorded which). Each CDR3 is given with its conserved first and last residue. D genes are given only for firm matches. Clone size, where shown, is once, few, many, or a class for clones that have expanded.

d_gene	v_gene	abundance	j_gene	CDR3nt	CDR3aa
TRBD2	TRBV6-1	.	TRBJ2-2	TGTGCCAGCAGGGGACTAGCGGGGGGGACGAACACCGGGGAGCTGTTTTTT	CASRGLAGGTNTGELFF
TRBD1	TRBV27	many	TRBJ2-2	TGTGCCAGCTGGACAGGGGGCCGGGAGCTGTTTTTT	CASWTGGRELFF
.	TRBV7-9	few	TRBJ2-1	TGTGCCAGCAGCTGGGGACTTACGAACAATGAGCAGTTCTTC	CASSWGLTNNEQFF
.	TRBV5-1	many	TRBJ2-7	TGCGCCAGCAGCCAAGACCCGGGTTCCTACGAGCAGTACTTC	CASSQDPGSYEQYF
.	TRBV5-4	many	TRBJ2-7	TGTGCCAGCAGCTGGTTGGGGGGTACTTCCTACGAGCAGTACTTC	CASSWLGGTSYEQYF
TRBD2	TRBV14	many	TRBJ2-1	TGTGCCAGCAGCCCCTTATCGGGGACTAGCCTTATGTCCTACAATGAGCAGTTCTTC	CASSPLSGTSLMSYNEQFF
.	TRBV20-1	many	TRBJ1-3	TGCAGTGCTAGAGATCTGGGGACCATATATTTT	CSARDLGTIYF
.	TRBV7-8	many	TRBJ2-6	TGTGCCAGCAGCTTTCACAGGGATTCTGGGGCCAACGTCCTGACTTTC	CASSFHRDSGANVLTF
.	TRBV7-7	many	TRBJ2-5	TGTGCTAGCAGCTTAGAGAAAGACCTCAGGGAGACCCAGTACTTC	CASSLEKDLRETQYF
.	TRBV4-1	many	TRBJ1-1	TGCGCCAGCAGCCAAGATAGACAGTTGAACACTGAAGCTTTCTTT	CASSQDRQLNTEAFF
TRBD1	TRBV7-8	many	TRBJ1-2	TGTGCCAGCAGCTTAGCGAGACAGGGATGGGGTAACTATGGCTACACCTTC	CASSLARQGWGNYGYTF
.	TRBV20-1	many	TRBJ2-1	TGCAGTGGCAGTGGGTACAATGAGCAGTTCTTC	CSGSGYNEQFF
.	TRBV6-2/TRBV6-3	few	TRBJ2-7	TGTGCCAGCAGTTACGGGGACTGGTGCTCCTACGAGCAGTACTTC	CASSYGDWCSYEQYF
TRBD1	TRBV10-3	many	TRBJ2-1	TGTGCCATCAGTGAACCCGGACAGGGGGGTTCGACTGAGCAGTTCTTC	CAISEPGQGGSTEQFF
TRBD1	TRBV7-2	many	TRBJ2-1	TGTGCCAGCAGCCCCGGGACAGGGGAGGGGTACAATGAGCAGTTCTTC	CASSPGTGEGYNEQFF
TRBD1	TRBV20-1	many	TRBJ1-2	TGCAGTGCTAGAGTTAAAGGACAGGGGGGCACTGATGGCTACACCTTC	CSARVKGQGGTDGYTF
TRBD1	TRBV27	many	TRBJ2-3	TGTGCCAGCAGTCAACGGGACAGGGGGCGGACAGATACGCAGTATTTT	CASSQRDRGRTDTQYF
.	TRBV7-9	.	TRBJ2-3	TGTGCCAGCAGCGAAAAATGGGACCGCCGGGATACGCAGTATTTT	CASSEKWDRRDTQYF
TRBD1	TRBV30	few	TRBJ1-2	TGTGCTTGGGGAAGGACAGGGAATAACTATGGCTACACCTTC	CAWGRTGNNYGYTF
.	TRBV2	many	TRBJ2-7	TGTGCCAGCAGTGATACCTACGAGCAGTACTTC	CASSDTYEQYF
.	TRBV4-3	many	TRBJ2-5	TGCGCCAGCAGCCAAGATTCTCTAGCGCCCGTAATCCAGTACTTC	CASSQDSLAPVIQYF
.	TRBV5-1	many	TRBJ1-1	TGCGCCAGCAGCTTGGCAGCGACAATGAACACTGAAGCTTTCTTT	CASSLAATMNTEAFF
TRBD2	TRBV6-2/TRBV6-3	few	TRBJ2-2	TGTGCCAGCGAGGCGGGGGGCACCGGGGAGCTGTTTTTT	CASEAGGTGELFF
TRBD1	TRBV29-1	many	TRBJ2-5	TGCAGCGTTAGAAAGGGGGCCGAAGAGACCCAGTACTTC	CSVRKGAEETQYF
.	TRBV3-1	few	TRBJ2-2	TGTGCCAGCAGCCCACAGGGAACCTTGAACACCGGGGAGCTGTTTTTT	CASSPQGTLNTGELFF
.	TRBV2	.	TRBJ2-1	TGTGCCAGCAGTGAAGAAGACCGCTCACAGCAGTTCTTC	CASSEEDRSQQFF
.	TRBV20-1	.	TRBJ2-1	TGCAGTGCGGTAGCGGCGGGCAATATTGGCAATGAGCAGTTCTTC	CSAVAAGNIGNEQFF
.	TRBV20-1	many	TRBJ2-7	TGCAGTGCTAGGCGTACTCTGGACGGGAAAAGCTCCTACGAGCAGTACTTC	CSARRTLDGKSSYEQYF
.	TRBV7-2	.	TRBJ2-7	TGTGCCAGCAGCCCGACACACGGCAGCGCGTACGAGCAGTACTTC	CASSPTHGSAYEQYF
.	TRBV30	few	TRBJ1-1	TGTGCCTGGAGCCCCCGGGACCGGGGAGCTTTCTTT	CAWSPRDRGAFF
.	TRBV12-3/TRBV12-4	few	TRBJ1-1	TGTGCCAGCAGCCCATCCGGGGCTGAAGCTTTCTTT	CASSPSGAEAFF
.	TRBV7-2	.	TRBJ1-5	TGTGCCAGCAGCTTTTCCGCTAATCAGCCCCAGCATTTT	CASSFSANQPQHF
TRBD2	TRBV7-8	medium-sized	TRBJ2-1	TGTGCCAGCAGCTTAGGAACCGGGAGGACCGATGAGCAGTTCTTC	CASSLGTGRTDEQFF
TRBD2	TRBV11-2	.	TRBJ2-1	TGTGCCAGCAGCCCAGGCGTTCGTAGCGGGGGGTACAATGAGCAGTTCTTC	CASSPGVRSGGYNEQFF
.	TRBV29-1	.	TRBJ2-1	TGCAGCGTTGAGCTTAGGAGGGTTCACAATGAGCAGTTCTTC	CSVELRRVHNEQFF
.	TRBV30	many	TRBJ1-1	TGTGCCTGGAGTCGGAGGACGCTAAGGGGGGGCACTGAAGCTTTCTTT	CAWSRRTLRGGTEAFF
.	TRBV12-3/TRBV12-4	.	TRBJ1-5	TGTGCCAGCAGTTTAAGGGCCGATTATAGCAATCAGCCCCAGCATTTT	CASSLRADYSNQPQHF
.	TRBV10-3	many	TRBJ2-6	TGTGCCATCAGTGAGTCGTCCCCTGGGGCCAACGTCCTGACTTTC	CAISESSPGANVLTF
TRBD1	TRBV7-2	many	TRBJ1-2	TGTGCCAGCAGCCATGAAGGGGGCGCGGACTATGGCTACACCTTC	CASSHEGGADYGYTF
TRBD1	TRBV7-2	many	TRBJ2-4	TGTGCCAGCAGCTCTAACCGGGACAGCTCCAAAAACATTCAGTACTTC	CASSSNRDSSKNIQYF